Listed here are 5 T cell receptor beta chains from one sample, sequenced in a study of cytomegalovirus exposure and HLA in healthy donors. PCR primers comprised 60 Vbeta and 13 Jbeta primers. Using immunoSEQ multiplex PCR, the repertoire was profiled, and TCRdb retains in-frame clones only, with some absent. Here the sample spans roughly 220,000 clones, more than 60% being singletons. The material sequenced was PBMCs. Receptors originate from a man aged 45-65 years in good health and CMV-seronegative.

The CDR3 DNA sequence: TGTGCCAGCAGTATCCTAGCGACTAGCACAGATACGCAGTATTTT. Protein: CASSILATSTDTQYF. The V gene is TRBV6-6, the J gene TRBJ2-3, with D perhaps matching TRBD2 (6 bases). This CDR3 has 15 amino acids. Germline CDR1 MNHNY, CDR2 SVGAGI (reference sequence). Trimming took 5 bases from V and 0 from J, leaving 12 bases between them.

V usage is TRBV28 and J usage is TRBJ2-7; tentative D call: TRBD2 (5 bases). Germline CDR1 reads MDHEN; CDR2 reads SYDVKM. This CDR3 region has 12 residues. Trimming removed 6 bases from V and 3 bases from J, with 9 bases in between. The CDR3 DNA reads TGTGCCAGCAGATCGGGAATCTACGAGCAGTACTTC. Its translation is CASRSGIYEQYF.

This chain links TRBV27 with TRBJ2-1; the D gene is possibly TRBD2 (5 bases). The germline V gene encodes CDR1 MNHEY and CDR2 SMNVEV (reference sequence). This CDR3 is built from 17 residues. The ends were cut back, 2 bases at V and 8 bases at J, with 22 bases in the middle. CDR3 in amino acids: CASSLGRRLTGMDEQFF. For the CDR3, the DNA is TGTGCCAGCAGTTTAGGCCGAAGGCTCACGGGAATGGATGAGCAGTTCTTC.

The chain is built from TRBV2 and TRBJ1-1; D is uncertain. The CDR3 is made up of 17 amino acids. V dropped 5 bases and J dropped 0 bases, with 19 bases sitting between them. Germline V lookup: CDR1 SNHLY, CDR2 FYNNEI. The CDR3 is CASSQKALTLMNTEAFF. CDR3 bases: TGTGCCAGCAGTCAAAAGGCCCTGACTCTCATGAACACTGAAGCTTTCTTT.

This clone was detected only once. J is TRBJ2-5 and V is TRBV18, with TRBD2 identical over 12 bases. Looked up from germline, CDR1 is KGHSH and CDR2 is LQKENI. The V and J ends lost 4 bases and 1 base, in that order; junction bases with no gene match: 4. The CDR3 has 16 residues. The CDR3 DNA follows: TGTGCCAGCTCACTTGGACTAGCGGGGTCCCAAGAGACCCAGTACTTC. It is translated as CASSLGLAGSQETQYF.